The T cell receptor (beta chain) described here comes from a study of blood T cells in healthy people across ages (dated by TCRdb to 2014 to 2015). For the study in its entirety: Template switching captured roughly one uniquely barcoded TCR beta cDNA molecule per two T cells in model experiments. For two donors (one aged 18 to 29 and one aged 80 or older), the study analyzed two additional independent replicas of 1 million unique cDNA reads from the same blood draw. Age-related changes in TCR beta repertoire diversity were measured in the study by deep sequencing normalized with unique cDNA molecular identifiers. To avoid experimental bias, donors of different ages were randomly spread across the sequencing lanes. The donors were divided into four age groups: young (average about 15 years), middle-aged (approximately 39), aged (about 61) and long-lived (nearly 85). General study outcomes and caveats: Total diversity estimates from one million sequenced T cells were considered lower bounds and underestimates. Because donor CMV infection status was unknown, age-related changes in expanded clonotypes were potentially confounded. Because profiling used bulk unsorted PBMCs, naive and antigen-experienced compartments could not be compared conclusively. Observed TCR beta diversity per million T cells fell roughly linearly with age, and a significant reduction was already apparent by age about 38. There was a strong correlation between observed TCR beta diversity and the percentage of naive T cells measured by flow cytometry. Compared with the aged group, the long-lived group had more naive CD4+ T cells, fewer expanded clones and increased TCR diversity, a pattern suggesting age selection.

CDR1 and CDR2, per the germline V gene, are MNHEY and SVGEGT. The CDR3 covers 12 residues, taking in both the cysteine and the phenylalanine. The DNA shown is the 36-base CDR3, in frame from base 1. V is cut by 9 bases and J by 5 bases, and the space between the germline ends is 11 bases. The donors were around 39 Caucasian individuals from Russia, aged roughly 6 to 90 years, who were systemically healthy. Each donor gave approximately 9.3 milliliters of peripheral blood, collected into EDTA-treated Vacutainer tubes. Ficoll-Paque density-gradient centrifugation was used to isolate PBMCs, with at least 7 million obtained per sample. Total RNA, at least 6 micrograms per sample, was extracted from PBMCs with Trizol reagent. For every donor, flow cytometry on a PBMC aliquot measured the percentage of naive CD45RAhigh/CD27high T cells. Receptors were amplified or captured by 5' RACE. Sequencing instrument: Illumina HiSeq 2500. A second PCR of roughly 7 to 11 cycles was performed with a sample-barcoded 5' primer and a J-beta primer mix. Each TCR beta cDNA molecule received a unique molecular identifier from a template-switch 5' adaptor carrying 12 random nucleotides. At least 2.5 million CDR3-containing paired-end reads were obtained from each sample. First-strand cDNA was synthesized from all RNA with the Mint cDNA synthesis kit, primed by a TRBC-specific oligonucleotide. Following uracil-DNA glycosylase treatment, a first 18-cycle PCR with universal primers M1SS and BC2_uni_R was performed on all cDNA. The study's own analysis went as follows. Normalization of each sample was performed by random selection of 1 million high-quality reads, each carrying a distinct molecular identifier. Reads sharing molecular identifiers were discarded rather than binned into consensus sequences. MiTCR, set to a Q25 quality threshold and the strictest error-elimination algorithm, was used for CDR3 identification, clonotype clustering and error correction. A nonparametric unseen species model with Euler transformation was used to estimate a lower bound on total TCR beta diversity. In TCRdb, the public reads were trimmed at Q25 with fastp and aligned with MiXCR, with productive beta chains retained. Rows with a matching CDR3 protein are joined into one entry that keeps the most common DNA and genes. TCRdb's processing, not the study's, gives the V and J calls here. The table for this sample lists approximately 800,000 distinct CDR3 sequences; roughly 60% of them were counted only once. In total, the top ten clones hold 20% to 25% of the sample.

This clonotype was detected once. Its target antigen remains unknown. No base quality information exists; no much larger clone differs at one position. The material sequenced was blood. The clonotype originates from a young man in good health. The chain employs TRBV6-2 or TRBV6-3 and TRBJ2-1; matching of 5 bases hints at TRBD1 as the D gene. CDR3 reads: CASEGVHNEQFF. Here is the DNA: TGTGCCAGTGAAGGGGTTCACAATGAGCAGTTCTTC.